This section outlines one T cell receptor beta chain sequence together with its context. Its antigen is not known. The PCR used 60 Vbeta and 13 Jbeta primers. The assay was immunoSEQ multiplex PCR, and TCRdb's table has in-frame clones only and misses some. This sample has tens of thousands of clones, with around 72% found just once. This entry comes from a study of cytomegalovirus exposure and HLA in healthy donors. Study-level information: Genotyping of roughly 400 donors showed that about 79% belonged to the Caucasian-associated ancestry cluster. Findings of the study overall: When analyzed later, the rates of TCR association showed variation by HLA locus, with DRB1 the most and HLA-C the fewest. Donors belonging to an Asian-associated ancestry cluster reportedly showed fewer N-insertions in productive TCRs than the roughly 700-donor mean, according to what a later analysis found. Common viral pathogens seemed to be connected with several of the most significant clusters, according to a later analysis.

Per the germline V gene, CDR1 is SGDLS and CDR2 is YYNGEE. Trimming left V 4 bases short and J 3 bases short, with 14 bases between. The CDR3 sequence is 15 residues long. This clonotype was sampled from a male donor in good health and CMV-seropositive. The sample taken for sequencing was PBMCs. The rearrangement joins TRBV9 to TRBJ2-1; TRBD1 is a possible D gene (6 bases). CDR3 in amino acids: CASSPNSDSYNEQFF. The CDR3 DNA follows: TGTGCCAGCAGCCCAAACTCGGACAGCTACAATGAGCAGTTCTTC.